This is a list of T cell receptor beta chains from one sample in a study of early T cells in non-severe SARS-CoV-2 infection. One entry per CDR3 protein, called by TCRdb with MiXCR from the 5' RACE reads. The sample contains about 61,000 distinct CDR3 sequences, about 12% of which appear only once. This specimen was whole blood, taken at baseline. The receptors were gathered from an adult who was a healthcare worker with PCR-confirmed SARS-CoV-2 infection or an uninfected control (not recorded which). The donor label of this sample is uncertain. Each CDR3 is given with its conserved first and last residue. The order of the fields is clone size, D gene, J gene, V gene, CDR3 DNA, CDR3 protein. D genes are given only for firm matches. For some rows the clone size is stated as once, few or many, or as a class when expanded; others skip it.

size: NA
D: TRBD1
J: TRBJ2-3
V: TRBV28
DNA: TGTGCCAGCAGGTGGACAGGGGGCAACAGGACGCAGTATTTT
CDR3: CASRWTGGNRTQYF

size: few
D: NA
J: TRBJ2-5
V: TRBV12-3/TRBV12-4
DNA: TGTGCCAGCAGTTACGCAGGTCAACAGACCCAGTACTTC
CDR3: CASSYAGQQTQYF

size: NA
D: NA
J: TRBJ1-1
V: TRBV5-1
DNA: TGCGCCAGCAGCTTGGACAGGGTGAACACTGAAGCTTTCTTT
CDR3: CASSLDRVNTEAFF

size: many
D: NA
J: TRBJ2-3
V: TRBV12-3/TRBV12-4
DNA: TGTGCCAGCAGTTTAATTGGTCAGGGACTCACAGATACGCAGTATTTT
CDR3: CASSLIGQGLTDTQYF

size: many
D: TRBD1
J: TRBJ2-2
V: TRBV29-1
DNA: TGCAGCGTTGACGGCTCAGGGGGAAGTAGGGCCGGGGAGCTGTTTTTT
CDR3: CSVDGSGGSRAGELFF

size: few
D: TRBD1
J: TRBJ1-1
V: TRBV15
DNA: TGTGCCACCAGCGGCTCAGACAGGGCGAACACTGAAGCTTTCTTT
CDR3: CATSGSDRANTEAFF

size: NA
D: TRBD2
J: TRBJ2-3
V: TRBV11-2
DNA: TGTACCAGCAGCCGCGGGGGAGCAGATACGCAGTATTTT
CDR3: CTSSRGGADTQYF

size: NA
D: NA
J: TRBJ1-3
V: TRBV11-2
DNA: TGTGCCAGCAGCTTATCACAGATCACAGCCGGAAACACCATATATTTT
CDR3: CASSLSQITAGNTIYF

size: NA
D: NA
J: TRBJ2-3
V: TRBV6-2/TRBV6-3
DNA: TGTGCCAGCAGTTACACCCCCCAGGGGGGGCTCTCCCCTACAGATACGCAGTATTTT
CDR3: CASSYTPQGGLSPTDTQYF

size: many
D: NA
J: TRBJ2-3
V: TRBV7-6
DNA: TGTGCCAGCAGCTTACTGGGGGAGGATGTATATACGCAGTATTTT
CDR3: CASSLLGEDVYTQYF

size: many
D: TRBD1
J: TRBJ2-5
V: TRBV2
DNA: TGTGCCAGCTTAGTCCCCGGGGACAGAAAGACCCAGTACTTC
CDR3: CASLVPGDRKTQYF

size: few
D: TRBD2
J: TRBJ2-5
V: TRBV20-1
DNA: TGCAGTGCTAGAAATAGCGGGGGGGCCGGAGAGACCCAGTACTTC
CDR3: CSARNSGGAGETQYF

size: many
D: NA
J: TRBJ2-5
V: TRBV27
DNA: TGTGCCAGCAGTTTACAGGGACTCCAAGAGACCCAGTACTTC
CDR3: CASSLQGLQETQYF

size: NA
D: NA
J: TRBJ2-5
V: TRBV6-1
DNA: TGTGCCAGCAGTACCCCTCGATGGGTCGGGGGTTCCGAGACCCAGTACTTC
CDR3: CASSTPRWVGGSETQYF

size: NA
D: NA
J: TRBJ2-3
V: TRBV5-1
DNA: TGCGCCAGCAGCTTGGAAGGATATAGCACAGATACGCAGTATTTT
CDR3: CASSLEGYSTDTQYF

size: NA
D: NA
J: TRBJ2-5
V: TRBV11-1
DNA: TGTGCCAGCAGCGGCCAGGAGAGCCAGTACTTC
CDR3: CASSGQESQYF

size: many
D: NA
J: TRBJ2-5
V: TRBV20-1
DNA: TGCAGTGCTAGAGATGTAACAGACATAGAGACCCAGTACTTC
CDR3: CSARDVTDIETQYF

size: few
D: TRBD2
J: TRBJ2-3
V: TRBV5-4
DNA: TGTGCCAGCAGCTTGGGTCCCCGACTCCGATCAGCGGGGGGTTCGCAAGATACGCAGTATTTT
CDR3: CASSLGPRLRSAGGSQDTQYF

size: NA
D: TRBD1
J: TRBJ1-5
V: TRBV6-6
DNA: TGTGCCAGCAGTAGGGGACAGGGGGCGATCAATCAGCCCCAGCATTTT
CDR3: CASSRGQGAINQPQHF

size: once
D: NA
J: TRBJ2-1
V: TRBV6-5
DNA: TGTGCCAGCAGTTACGGGCGTGAGCAGTTCTTC
CDR3: CASSYGREQFF

size: NA
D: TRBD2
J: TRBJ2-5
V: TRBV6-6
DNA: TGTGGTACCATTAGCGGGGGGGGAGAGACCCAGTACTTC
CDR3: CGTISGGGETQYF

size: NA
D: NA
J: TRBJ1-3
V: TRBV9
DNA: TGTGCCAGCAGCGTAGGGACGTCGAGCTCTGGAAACACCATATATTTT
CDR3: CASSVGTSSSGNTIYF

size: few
D: NA
J: TRBJ2-3
V: TRBV11-3
DNA: TGTGCCAGCAGCCCTGAGGGGGGGCCGGGTGATACGCAGTATTTT
CDR3: CASSPEGGPGDTQYF

size: NA
D: TRBD1
J: TRBJ2-5
V: TRBV28
DNA: TGTGCCAGCAGTTCCACAGGGACAGGGGAGACCCAGTACTTC
CDR3: CASSSTGTGETQYF

size: medium-sized
D: NA
J: TRBJ2-3
V: TRBV20-1
DNA: TGCAGTGCTAGAGATTTGCGGGCCCCTAGCACAGATACGCAGTATTTT
CDR3: CSARDLRAPSTDTQYF

size: NA
D: NA
J: TRBJ1-1
V: TRBV11-2
DNA: TGTGCCAGCAGCTTAGATCAGCAGGCCATGAACACTGAAGCTTTCTTT
CDR3: CASSLDQQAMNTEAFF

size: NA
D: NA
J: TRBJ1-2
V: TRBV12-3/TRBV12-4
DNA: TGTGCCAGCAGTCCACACCACAACAGTCTTGGCTACACCTTC
CDR3: CASSPHHNSLGYTF

size: few
D: TRBD1
J: TRBJ1-1
V: TRBV4-1
DNA: TGCGCCAGCAGCCACCTTACCGGGACAGGGAATGAAGCTTTCTTT
CDR3: CASSHLTGTGNEAFF

size: NA
D: NA
J: TRBJ2-3
V: TRBV18
DNA: TGTGCCAGCTCACCATTGGCGGCCACAGATACGCAGTATTTT
CDR3: CASSPLAATDTQYF

size: NA
D: TRBD2
J: TRBJ2-2
V: TRBV9
DNA: TGTGCCAGCAGCGCCCCCGGGATAGCGGGGGGAGGCGGGGAGCTGTTTTTT
CDR3: CASSAPGIAGGGGELFF

size: NA
D: NA
J: TRBJ1-1
V: TRBV28
DNA: TGTGCCAGCAGTTTAGTGAGAAAGAGGGTATCAGACACTGAAGCTTTCTTT
CDR3: CASSLVRKRVSDTEAFF

size: NA
D: NA
J: TRBJ1-6
V: TRBV5-1
DNA: TGCGCCAGCAGCTTGGGGGCACCCGGGGCCCATTCACCCCTCCACTTT
CDR3: CASSLGAPGAHSPLHF

size: NA
D: NA
J: TRBJ1-5
V: TRBV6-4
DNA: TGTGCCAGCAGCCGACAGGATAGCAATCAGCCCCAGCATTTT
CDR3: CASSRQDSNQPQHF

size: NA
D: TRBD1
J: TRBJ1-4
V: TRBV29-1
DNA: TGCAGCGTTGTCCCGGGACAGGGATTAACTAATGAAAAACTGTTTTTT
CDR3: CSVVPGQGLTNEKLFF

size: NA
D: NA
J: TRBJ1-4
V: TRBV2
DNA: TGTGCCAGCAGCTCGTCCGGTAGGCTTGAAAAACTGTTTTTT
CDR3: CASSSSGRLEKLFF

size: NA
D: NA
J: TRBJ1-1
V: TRBV6-5
DNA: TGTGCCAGCAGTTCCTACGCCGACCTCCCCTTAGGGACTGAAGCTTTCTTT
CDR3: CASSSYADLPLGTEAFF

size: NA
D: NA
J: TRBJ1-1
V: TRBV5-1
DNA: TGCGCCAGCAGTCCCCCGGGGGCGTCGGTTTTGAACACTGAAGCTTTCTTT
CDR3: CASSPPGASVLNTEAFF

size: few
D: NA
J: TRBJ2-4
V: TRBV5-4
DNA: TGTGCCAGCAGCTTGGGACAGGAGGGTAACATTCAGTACTTC
CDR3: CASSLGQEGNIQYF

size: few
D: TRBD1
J: TRBJ1-1
V: TRBV20-1
DNA: TGCAGTGCGGCGGGACAGAGGAACACTGAAGCTTTCTTT
CDR3: CSAAGQRNTEAFF

size: few
D: TRBD1
J: TRBJ1-1
V: TRBV7-9
DNA: TGTGCCAGCAGTCCACTTCGCGGGACAGGGTGGATTGACACTGAAGCTTTCTTT
CDR3: CASSPLRGTGWIDTEAFF

size: few
D: NA
J: TRBJ1-6
V: TRBV5-5
DNA: TGTGCCAGCAGCTTGATGCCGGGACATACCCACTTT
CDR3: CASSLMPGHTHF

size: few
D: NA
J: TRBJ1-5
V: TRBV19
DNA: TGTGCCAGTGCCTTCGGGGGGGCGAATCAGCCCCAGCATTTT
CDR3: CASAFGGANQPQHF

size: few
D: NA
J: TRBJ1-1
V: TRBV6-6
DNA: TGTGCCAGCATGGGCCGGACCACAGGGAACACTGAAGCTTTCTTT
CDR3: CASMGRTTGNTEAFF

size: many
D: NA
J: TRBJ1-1
V: TRBV5-1
DNA: TGCGCCAGCAGCTTGGCTCAAGTCCCCGGGGCTGAAGCTTTCTTT
CDR3: CASSLAQVPGAEAFF

size: few
D: NA
J: TRBJ1-5
V: TRBV30
DNA: TGTGCCTGGAGTGCCGGCAGGGGCTTCCAGGGTAGCAATCAGCCCCAGCATTTT
CDR3: CAWSAGRGFQGSNQPQHF

size: few
D: NA
J: TRBJ2-3
V: TRBV18
DNA: TGTGCCAGCCACCGAGGACAGAACACAGATACGCAGTATTTT
CDR3: CASHRGQNTDTQYF

size: few
D: NA
J: TRBJ2-3
V: TRBV27
DNA: TGTGCCAGCAGTTTATCGTCCAGCCAAGATACGCAGTATTTT
CDR3: CASSLSSSQDTQYF

size: NA
D: NA
J: TRBJ1-2
V: TRBV6-6
DNA: TGTGCCAGCAGTTCACAGATGAAGGAAGATGGCTACACCTTC
CDR3: CASSSQMKEDGYTF

size: many
D: TRBD2
J: TRBJ2-1
V: TRBV27
DNA: TGTGCCAGCAGTTTATCATGGCGGAGCGGGGTACACAATGAGCAGTTCTTC
CDR3: CASSLSWRSGVHNEQFF